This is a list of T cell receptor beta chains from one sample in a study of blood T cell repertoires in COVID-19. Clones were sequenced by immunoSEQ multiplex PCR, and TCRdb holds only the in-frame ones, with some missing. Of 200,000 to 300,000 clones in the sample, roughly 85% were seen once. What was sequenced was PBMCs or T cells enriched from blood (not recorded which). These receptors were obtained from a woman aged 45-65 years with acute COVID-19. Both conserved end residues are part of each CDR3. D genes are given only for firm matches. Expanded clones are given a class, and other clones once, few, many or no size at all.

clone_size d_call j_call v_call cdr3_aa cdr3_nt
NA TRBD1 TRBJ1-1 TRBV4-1 CASSSPDRATTEAFF TGCGCCAGCAGCTCGCCGGACAGGGCGACCACTGAAGCTTTCTTT
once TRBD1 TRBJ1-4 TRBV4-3 CASSPRTGRSEKLFF TGCGCCAGCAGCCCACGGACAGGTCGAAGTGAAAAACTGTTTTTT
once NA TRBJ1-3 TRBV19 CASTRGSSGNTIYF TGTGCCAGTACCCGGGGGAGCTCTGGAAACACCATATATTTT
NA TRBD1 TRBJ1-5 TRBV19 CASSTGQGGRQPQHF TGTGCCAGTAGTACGGGACAGGGGGGAAGGCAGCCCCAGCATTTT
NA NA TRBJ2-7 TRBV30 CALEEGREQYF TGTGCCCTAGAGGAGGGAAGAGAGCAGTACTTC
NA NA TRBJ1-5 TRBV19 CASSITPYSNQPQHF TGTGCCAGTAGTATAACTCCGTATAGCAATCAGCCCCAGCATTTT
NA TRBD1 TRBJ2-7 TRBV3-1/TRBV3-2 CANSVDLRDRAYEQYF TGTGCCAACTCAGTGGACCTCCGGGACAGGGCCTACGAGCAGTACTTC
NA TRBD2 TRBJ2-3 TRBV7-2 CASSLEVAGGPTDTQYF TGTGCCAGCAGCTTAGAGGTAGCGGGGGGTCCCACAGATACGCAGTATTTT
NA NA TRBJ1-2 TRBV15 CATSRDRGGYTF TGTGCCACCAGCAGAGACAGGGGAGGCTACACCTTC
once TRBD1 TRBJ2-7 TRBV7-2 CASSLGDRGNEQYF TGTGCCAGCAGCTTAGGGGACAGGGGTAACGAGCAGTACTTC
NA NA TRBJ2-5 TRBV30 CAWRTGAVGIETQYF TGTGCCTGGAGGACAGGAGCGGTGGGAATAGAGACCCAGTACTTC
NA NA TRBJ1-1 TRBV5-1 CASSLVSGDTEAFF TGCGCCAGCAGCTTGGTATCCGGGGACACTGAAGCTTTCTTT
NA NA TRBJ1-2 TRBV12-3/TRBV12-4 CASRTGNLEGYTF TGTGCCAGCAGGACAGGAAACTTAGAAGGCTACACCTTC
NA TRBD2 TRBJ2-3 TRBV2 CASRLGAGGTDTQYF TGTGCCAGCCGACTGGGGGCGGGAGGAACAGATACGCAGTATTTT
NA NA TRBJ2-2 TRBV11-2 CASSPGHRNTGELFF TGTGCCAGCAGCCCGGGACACAGGAACACCGGGGAGCTGTTTTTT
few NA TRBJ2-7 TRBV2 CASSGQAPYEQYF TGTGCCAGCAGTGGGCAGGCCCCCTACGAGCAGTACTTC
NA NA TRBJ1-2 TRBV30 CAWSLRGGRGYTF TGTGCCTGGAGTCTCAGGGGCGGCCGTGGCTACACCTTC
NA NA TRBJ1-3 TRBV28 CAITGTLFTGNTIYF TGTGCCATTACCGGGACATTGTTTACGGGAAACACCATATATTTT
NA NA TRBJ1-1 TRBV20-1 CSARVPGSVFF TGCAGTGCTAGAGTTCCGGGTTCGGTTTTCTTT
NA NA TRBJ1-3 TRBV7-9 CASSLGQGNTIYF TGTGCCAGCAGCTTGGGGCAGGGAAACACCATATATTTT
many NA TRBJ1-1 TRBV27 CASSLMGAAEAFF TGTGCCAGCAGTTTAATGGGCGCTGCTGAAGCTTTCTTT
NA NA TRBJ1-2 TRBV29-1 CSVEGAGREGYTF TGCAGCGTTGAAGGGGCAGGGAGGGAAGGCTACACCTTC
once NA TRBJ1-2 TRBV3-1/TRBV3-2 CASSQDEGWGYTF TGTGCCAGCAGCCAAGATGAGGGCTGGGGCTACACCTTC
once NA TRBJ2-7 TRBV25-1 CASSRSQGSIEQYF TGTGCCAGCAGTCGAAGCCAGGGGTCGATCGAGCAGTACTTC
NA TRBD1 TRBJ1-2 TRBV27 CASRAPGQPYGYTF TGTGCCAGCAGGGCCCCGGGACAGCCCTATGGCTACACCTTC
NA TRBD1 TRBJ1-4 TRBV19 CASSIAPLTGLSNEKLFF TGTGCCAGTAGTATAGCTCCCCTGACAGGGCTATCTAATGAAAAACTGTTTTTT
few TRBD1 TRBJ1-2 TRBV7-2 CASSLSLTGADGYTF TGTGCCAGCAGCTTATCCTTGACAGGGGCGGATGGCTACACCTTC
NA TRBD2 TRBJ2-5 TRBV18 CASSQLAGSLRETQYF TGTGCCAGCTCACAGCTAGCGGGAAGTTTGAGAGAGACCCAGTACTTC
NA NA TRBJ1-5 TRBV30 CAWQRTGGSAYQPQHF TGTGCCTGGCAACGAACCGGGGGGAGTGCGTACCAGCCCCAGCATTTT
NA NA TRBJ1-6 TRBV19 CATGQMVGDNSPLHF TGTGCCACCGGACAGATGGTTGGGGATAATTCACCCCTCCACTTT
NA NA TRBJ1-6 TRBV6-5 CASNSGDTGSPLHF TGTGCCAGCAACTCAGGGGATACAGGTTCACCCCTCCACTTT
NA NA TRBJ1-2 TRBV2 CASSEMTQGLGGYTF TGTGCCAGCAGTGAGATGACACAGGGTTTGGGGGGCTACACCTTC
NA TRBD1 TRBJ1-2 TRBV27 CASSTSTGGGGYGYTF TGTGCCAGCAGTACCTCCACAGGGGGCGGAGGTTATGGCTACACCTTC
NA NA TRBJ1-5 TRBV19 CASSSGANQPQHF TGTGCCAGTAGCTCGGGTGCCAATCAGCCCCAGCATTTT